This T cell receptor beta chain was identified in a study of T cell responses to AZD1222 COVID-19 vaccine. The germline V gene encodes CDR1 SGHTA and CDR2 FQGNSA. Trimming left V 0 bases short and J 3 bases short, with 6 bases between. CDR3 size: 15 residues. Measured with immunoSEQ multiplex PCR; TCRdb has only the in-frame clones, and not every one. Found here are over 140,000 clones, roughly 92% of them singletons; the top ten hold about 5%. The clonotype comes from an adult in good health. The sequenced sample was peripheral blood, obtained on day 0 of AZD1222 vaccination. The V call is TRBV7-2, the J call TRBJ1-6; D gene unclear. CDR3 amino acids: CASSLAGGYNSPLHF. Written as DNA, the CDR3 is TGTGCCAGCAGCTTAGCCGGCGGCTATAATTCACCCCTCCACTTT.